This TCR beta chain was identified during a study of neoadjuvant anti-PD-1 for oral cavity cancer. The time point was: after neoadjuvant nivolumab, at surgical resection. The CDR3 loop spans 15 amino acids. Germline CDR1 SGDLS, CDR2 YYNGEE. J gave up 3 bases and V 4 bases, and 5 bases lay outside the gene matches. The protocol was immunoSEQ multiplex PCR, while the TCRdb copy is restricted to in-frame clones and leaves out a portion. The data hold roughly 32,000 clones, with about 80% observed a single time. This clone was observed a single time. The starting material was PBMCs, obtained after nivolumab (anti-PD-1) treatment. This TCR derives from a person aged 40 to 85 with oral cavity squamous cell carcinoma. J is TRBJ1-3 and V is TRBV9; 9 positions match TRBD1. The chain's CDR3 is CASSSRTGDGNTIYF. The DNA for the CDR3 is TGTGCCAGCAGCTCACGGACAGGGGATGGAAACACCATATATTTT.